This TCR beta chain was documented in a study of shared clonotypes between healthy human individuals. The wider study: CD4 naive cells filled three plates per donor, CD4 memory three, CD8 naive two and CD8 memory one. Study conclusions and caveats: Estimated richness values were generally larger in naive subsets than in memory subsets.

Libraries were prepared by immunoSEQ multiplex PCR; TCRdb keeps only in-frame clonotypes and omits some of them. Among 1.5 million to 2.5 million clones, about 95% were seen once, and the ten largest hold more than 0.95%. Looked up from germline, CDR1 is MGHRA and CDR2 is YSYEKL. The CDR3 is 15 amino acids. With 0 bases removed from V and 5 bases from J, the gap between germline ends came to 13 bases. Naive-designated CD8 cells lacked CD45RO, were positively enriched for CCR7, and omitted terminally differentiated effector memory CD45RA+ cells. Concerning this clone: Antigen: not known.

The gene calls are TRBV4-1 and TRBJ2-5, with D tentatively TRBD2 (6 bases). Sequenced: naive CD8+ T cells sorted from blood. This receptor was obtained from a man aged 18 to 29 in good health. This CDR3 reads CASSQDGAGRETQYF. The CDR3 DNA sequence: TGCGCCAGCAGCCAAGATGGTGCGGGGCGGGAGACCCAGTACTTC.